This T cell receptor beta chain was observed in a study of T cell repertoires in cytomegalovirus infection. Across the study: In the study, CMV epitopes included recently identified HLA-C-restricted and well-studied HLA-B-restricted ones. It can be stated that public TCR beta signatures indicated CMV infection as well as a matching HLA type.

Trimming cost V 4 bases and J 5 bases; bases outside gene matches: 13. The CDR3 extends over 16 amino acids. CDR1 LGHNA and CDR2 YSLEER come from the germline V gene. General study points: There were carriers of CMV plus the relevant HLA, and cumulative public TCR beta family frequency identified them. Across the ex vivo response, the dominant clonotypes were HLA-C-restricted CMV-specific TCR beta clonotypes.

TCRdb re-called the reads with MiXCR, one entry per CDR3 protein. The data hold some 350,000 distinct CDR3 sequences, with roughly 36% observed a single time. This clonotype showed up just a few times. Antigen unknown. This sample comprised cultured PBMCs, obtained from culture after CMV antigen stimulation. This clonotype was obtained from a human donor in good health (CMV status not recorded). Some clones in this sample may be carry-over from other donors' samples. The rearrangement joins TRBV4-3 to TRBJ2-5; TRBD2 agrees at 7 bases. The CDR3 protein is CASSPRAGARGETQYF. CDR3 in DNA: TGCGCCAGCAGCCCCCGGGCGGGAGCCCGGGGGGAGACCCAGTACTTC.